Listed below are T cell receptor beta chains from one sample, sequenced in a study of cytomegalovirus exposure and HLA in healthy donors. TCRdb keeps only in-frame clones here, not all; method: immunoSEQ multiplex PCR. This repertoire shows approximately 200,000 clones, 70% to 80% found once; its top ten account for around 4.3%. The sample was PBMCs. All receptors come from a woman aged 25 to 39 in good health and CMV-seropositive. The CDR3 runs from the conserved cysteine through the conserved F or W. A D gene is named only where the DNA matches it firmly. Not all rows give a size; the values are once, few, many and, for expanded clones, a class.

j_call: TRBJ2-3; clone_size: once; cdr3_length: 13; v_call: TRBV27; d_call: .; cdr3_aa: CASRRTGTDTQYF; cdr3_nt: TGTGCCAGCAGACGGACAGGCACAGATACGCAGTATTTT
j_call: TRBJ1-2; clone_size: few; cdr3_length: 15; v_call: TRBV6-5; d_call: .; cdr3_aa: CASRPTGISDYGYTF; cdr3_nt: TGTGCCAGCAGACCTACAGGAATCTCTGACTATGGCTACACCTTC
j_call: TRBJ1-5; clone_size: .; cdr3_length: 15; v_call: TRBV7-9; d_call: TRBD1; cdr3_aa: CASSDREISNQPQHF; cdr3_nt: TGTGCCAGCAGTGACAGGGAGATTAGCAATCAGCCCCAGCATTTT
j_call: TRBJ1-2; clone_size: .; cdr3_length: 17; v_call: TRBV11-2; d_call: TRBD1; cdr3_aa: CASSFPTGGEVGYGYTF; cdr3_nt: TGTGCCAGCAGCTTCCCGACAGGGGGCGAAGTTGGGTATGGCTACACCTTC
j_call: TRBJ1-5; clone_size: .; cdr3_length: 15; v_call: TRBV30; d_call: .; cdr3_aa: CAWSTGTISNQPQHF; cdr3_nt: TGTGCCTGGAGTACCGGGACAATCAGCAATCAGCCCCAGCATTTT
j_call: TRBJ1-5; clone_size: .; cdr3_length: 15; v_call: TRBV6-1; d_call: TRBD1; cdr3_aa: CASSLFDRANQPQHF; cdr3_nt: TGTGCCAGCAGTCTCTTCGACAGGGCTAATCAGCCCCAGCATTTT
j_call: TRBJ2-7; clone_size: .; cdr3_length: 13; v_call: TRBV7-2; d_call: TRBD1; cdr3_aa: CASSPRGRYEQYF; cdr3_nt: TGTGCCAGCAGCCCTAGGGGGCGGTACGAGCAGTACTTC
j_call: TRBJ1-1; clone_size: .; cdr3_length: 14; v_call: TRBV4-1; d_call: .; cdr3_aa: CASSQGTPNTEAFF; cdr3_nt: TGCGCCAGCAGCCAAGGGACTCCCAACACTGAAGCTTTCTTT
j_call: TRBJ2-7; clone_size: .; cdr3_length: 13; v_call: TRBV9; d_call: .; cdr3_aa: CHLVGAPLYEQYF; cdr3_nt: TGTCACCTAGTGGGAGCCCCTCTTTACGAGCAGTACTTC
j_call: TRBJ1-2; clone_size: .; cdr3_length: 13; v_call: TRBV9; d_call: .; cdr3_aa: CASSVAGGYGYTF; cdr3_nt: TGTGCCAGCAGCGTAGCCGGGGGCTATGGCTACACCTTC
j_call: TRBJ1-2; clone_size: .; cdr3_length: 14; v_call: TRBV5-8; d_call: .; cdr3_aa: CASSLQGHLYGYTF; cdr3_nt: TGTGCCAGCAGCTTGCAGGGCCATCTCTATGGCTACACCTTC
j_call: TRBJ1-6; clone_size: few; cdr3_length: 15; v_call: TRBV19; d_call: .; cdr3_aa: CASSIVRVGNSPLHF; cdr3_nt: TGTGCCAGTAGTATAGTTCGGGTCGGCAATTCACCCCTCCACTTT
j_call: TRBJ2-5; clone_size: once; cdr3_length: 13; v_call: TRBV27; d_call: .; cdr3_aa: CASSFGASETQYF; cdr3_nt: TGTGCCAGCAGTTTTGGAGCCTCAGAGACCCAGTACTTC
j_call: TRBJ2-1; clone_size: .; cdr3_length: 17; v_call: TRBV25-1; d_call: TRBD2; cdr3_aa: CASSESQASGRDYEQFF; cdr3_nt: TGTGCCAGCAGTGAATCCCAGGCTAGCGGGAGGGACTATGAGCAGTTCTTC
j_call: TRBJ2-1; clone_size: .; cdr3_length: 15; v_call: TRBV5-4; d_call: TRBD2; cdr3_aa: CASSLWRGTYNEQFF; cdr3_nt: TGTGCCAGCAGCTTGTGGCGGGGGACCTACAATGAGCAGTTCTTC
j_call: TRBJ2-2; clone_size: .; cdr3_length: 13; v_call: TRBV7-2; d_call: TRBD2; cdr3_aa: CASSRTSPGELFF; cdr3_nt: TGTGCCAGCAGCCGGACTAGCCCCGGGGAGCTGTTTTTT
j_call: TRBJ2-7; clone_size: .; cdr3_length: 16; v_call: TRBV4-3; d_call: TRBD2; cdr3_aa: CASSQDPAGVRYEQYF; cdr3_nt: TGCGCCAGCAGCCAAGATCCAGCGGGAGTACGGTACGAGCAGTACTTC
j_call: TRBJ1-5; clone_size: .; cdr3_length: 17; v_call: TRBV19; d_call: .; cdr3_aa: CASSPMLADISNQPQHF; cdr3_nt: TGTGCCAGTAGCCCAATGTTGGCCGATATTAGCAATCAGCCCCAGCATTTT
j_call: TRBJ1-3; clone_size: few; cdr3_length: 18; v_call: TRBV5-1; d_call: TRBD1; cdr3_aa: CASSLGAAGTASGNTIYF; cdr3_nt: TGCGCCAGCAGCTTGGGGGCCGCAGGGACAGCCTCTGGAAACACCATATATTTT
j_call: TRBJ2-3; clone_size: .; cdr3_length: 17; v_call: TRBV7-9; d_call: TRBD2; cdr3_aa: CASSPYSGAGATDTQYF; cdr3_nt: TGTGCCAGCAGCCCATACTCCGGAGCGGGGGCCACAGATACGCAGTATTTT
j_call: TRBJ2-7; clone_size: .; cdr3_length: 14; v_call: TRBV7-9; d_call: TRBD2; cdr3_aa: CASRETSGFYEQYF; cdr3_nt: TGTGCCAGCAGAGAGACTAGCGGGTTCTACGAGCAGTACTTC
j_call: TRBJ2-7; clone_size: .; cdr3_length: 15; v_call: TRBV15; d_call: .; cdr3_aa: CATSRGTGGSYEQYF; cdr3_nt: TGTGCCACCAGCAGAGGTACTGGTGGCTCCTACGAGCAGTACTTC
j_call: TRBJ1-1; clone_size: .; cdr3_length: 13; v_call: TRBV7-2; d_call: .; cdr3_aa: CASSPTVNTEAFF; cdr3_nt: TGTGCCAGCAGCCCAACAGTGAACACTGAAGCTTTCTTT
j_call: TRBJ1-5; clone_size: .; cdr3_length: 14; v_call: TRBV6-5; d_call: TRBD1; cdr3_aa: CASSPGQGNQPQHF; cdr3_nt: TGTGCCAGCAGTCCAGGACAGGGAAATCAGCCCCAGCATTTT
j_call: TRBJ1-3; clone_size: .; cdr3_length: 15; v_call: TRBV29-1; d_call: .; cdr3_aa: CSAERQSSSGNTIYF; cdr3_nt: TGCAGCGCAGAAAGACAATCGAGCTCTGGAAACACCATATATTTT
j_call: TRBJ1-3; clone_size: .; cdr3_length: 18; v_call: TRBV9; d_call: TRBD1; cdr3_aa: CASSVVGGVDRARDTIYF; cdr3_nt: TGTGCCAGCAGCGTAGTAGGTGGGGTGGACAGGGCAAGAGACACCATATATTTT
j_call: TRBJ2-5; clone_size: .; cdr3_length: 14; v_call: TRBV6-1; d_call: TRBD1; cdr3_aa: CASSTHRGRETQYF; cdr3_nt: TGTGCCAGCAGCACCCACAGGGGGCGGGAGACCCAGTACTTC
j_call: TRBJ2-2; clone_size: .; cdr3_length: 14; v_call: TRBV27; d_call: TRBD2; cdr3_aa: CASRPGLAVEELFF; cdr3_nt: TGTGCCAGCAGACCGGGACTAGCGGTAGAGGAGCTGTTTTTT
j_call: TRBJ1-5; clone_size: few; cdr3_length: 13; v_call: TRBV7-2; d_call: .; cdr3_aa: CASRRGPNQPQHF; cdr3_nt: TGTGCCTCTCGGCGGGGTCCCAATCAGCCCCAGCATTTT
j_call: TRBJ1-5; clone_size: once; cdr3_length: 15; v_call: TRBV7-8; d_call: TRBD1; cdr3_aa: CASSLTDRGNQPQHF; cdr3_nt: TGTGCCAGCAGCTTGACTGACAGGGGTAATCAGCCCCAGCATTTT
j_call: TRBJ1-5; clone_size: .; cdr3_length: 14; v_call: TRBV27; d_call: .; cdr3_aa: CASRQTGYNQPQHF; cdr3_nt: TGTGCCAGCAGGCAAACAGGTTACAATCAGCCCCAGCATTTT
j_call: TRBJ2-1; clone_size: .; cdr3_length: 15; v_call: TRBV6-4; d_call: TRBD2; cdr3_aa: CASSDGLAGGNEQFF; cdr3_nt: TGTGCCAGCAGTGACGGGCTAGCGGGAGGCAATGAGCAGTTCTTC
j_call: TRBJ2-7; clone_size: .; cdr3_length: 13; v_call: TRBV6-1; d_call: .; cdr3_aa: CASRSGGRYEQYF; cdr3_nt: TGTGCCAGCAGGAGTGGGGGCCGATACGAGCAGTACTTC
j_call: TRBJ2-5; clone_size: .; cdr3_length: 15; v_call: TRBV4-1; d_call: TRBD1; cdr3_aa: CASSRSGTGGETQYF; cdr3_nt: TGCGCCAGCAGCCGGTCCGGGACAGGGGGAGAGACCCAGTACTTC
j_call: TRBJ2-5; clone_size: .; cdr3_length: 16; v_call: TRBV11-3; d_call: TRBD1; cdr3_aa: CASSRTRGGQGKTQYF; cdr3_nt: TGTGCCAGCAGCCGAACGAGAGGGGGACAGGGGAAGACCCAGTACTTC
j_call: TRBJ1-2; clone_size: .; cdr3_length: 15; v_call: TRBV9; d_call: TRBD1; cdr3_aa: CASSSRQGVSTGYTF; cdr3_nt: TGTGCCAGCAGCTCTAGACAGGGTGTCTCTACCGGCTACACCTTC
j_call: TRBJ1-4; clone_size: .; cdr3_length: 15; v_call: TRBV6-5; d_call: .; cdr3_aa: CASSTGGAFGEKLFF; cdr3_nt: TGTGCCAGCTCTACGGGAGGGGCCTTTGGTGAAAAACTGTTTTTT
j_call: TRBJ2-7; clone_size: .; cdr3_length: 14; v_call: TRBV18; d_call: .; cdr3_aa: CASSPMRGTYEQYF; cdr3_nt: TGTGCCAGCTCACCAATGAGGGGGACCTACGAGCAGTACTTC
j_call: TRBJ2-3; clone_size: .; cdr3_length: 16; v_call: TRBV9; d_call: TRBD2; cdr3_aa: CASSVDLAGSTDTQYF; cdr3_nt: TGTGCCAGCAGCGTAGACCTAGCGGGTAGCACAGATACGCAGTATTTT
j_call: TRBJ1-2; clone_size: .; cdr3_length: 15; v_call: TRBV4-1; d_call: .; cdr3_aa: CASSQDLSGGIGYTF; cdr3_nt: TGCGCCAGCAGCCAAGATTTGTCGGGGGGCATTGGCTACACCTTC
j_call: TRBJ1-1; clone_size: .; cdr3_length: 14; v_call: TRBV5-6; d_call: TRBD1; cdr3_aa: CATGGAGGNTEAFF; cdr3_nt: TGTGCCACCGGGGGGGCAGGGGGGAACACTGAAGCTTTCTTT